The clone carrying this TCR beta chain was observed a few times. Its cognate antigen is unknown. Then a second PCR, running roughly 7 to 12 cycles, was carried out with a sample-barcoded 5' primer and a J-beta primer mix. TCRdb re-called the 5' RACE reads through MiXCR, storing one row per CDR3 protein. This sample has about a million distinct CDR3 sequences, with 35% to 40% found just once. The entry originates in a study of blood T cells in healthy people across ages. General study findings and limits: Across the age range, TCR beta diversity per million T cells fell in a roughly linear way. Long-lived donors had more naive CD4+ cells and higher diversity than aged donors.

Trimming took off 5 bases at V and 11 bases at J, with 12 bases between the two ends. The germline gives CDR1 MNHEY, CDR2 SVGAGI. The length of the CDR3 is 11 residues. What was sequenced was blood. The clonotype originates from a man between 18 and 29 years old in good health. The chain uses TRBV6-5 and TRBJ2-5, with D uncertain. The CDR3 protein is CASSGEGEQYF. The CDR3 DNA reads as TGTGCCAGCAGTGGGGAAGGTGAGCAGTACTTC.